This passage covers 8 T cell receptor beta chains from one sample sequenced in a study of shared clonotypes between healthy human individuals. Using immunoSEQ multiplex PCR, the repertoire was profiled, and TCRdb retains in-frame clones only, with some absent. This sample has hundreds of thousands of clones; roughly four fifths occur once, and the top ten carry more than 10%. The sequencing sample was made of PBMCs. These receptors were obtained from a woman in her forties in good health. Some clones in this sample may be carry-over from other donors' samples.

The chain recombines TRBV19 with TRBJ2-1; D tentatively fits TRBD1 or TRBD2 (5 bases each). Germline V gene sequence: CDR1 LNHDA, CDR2 SQIVND (reference sequence). The CDR3 is made up of 11 amino acids. V lost 3 bases to trimming and J lost 10 bases, with 7 bases between them. The CDR3 sequence is CASSMGPEQFF. CDR3 in DNA: TGTGCCAGTAGTATGGGACCAGAGCAGTTCTTC.

The chain is built from TRBV29-1 and TRBJ2-1; D may correspond to TRBD1 or TRBD2 (6 bases each). Germline CDR1 reads SQVTM; CDR2 reads ANQGSEA. The CDR3 consists of 16 residues. The germline V and J ends were trimmed by 5 bases and 4 bases, with 21 bases remaining between them. This CDR3 reads CSVPGVGGSVYNEQFF. CDR3 bases: TGCAGCGTTCCAGGGGTGGGAGGCTCGGTGTACAATGAGCAGTTCTTC.

The chain carries TRBV15 and TRBJ2-7, with D possibly called TRBD1 or TRBD2 (5 bases each). The CDR3 runs to 14 residues. Trimming took 2 bases from V and 6 from J, leaving 14 bases between them. In germline, CDR1 is LNHNV, CDR2 YYDKDF (reference sequence). CDR3 DNA: TGTGCCACCAGCAGAAGAAGGGACGTCGCCGAGCAGTACTTC. It is translated as CATSRRRDVAEQYF.

The V call is TRBV7-3, the J call TRBJ2-1; 7 nucleotides agree with TRBD2. This CDR3 contains 15 residues. Trimming cost V 1 base and J 4 bases; bases outside gene matches: 4. In germline, CDR1 is SGHTA, CDR2 FQGTGA. CDR3 coding DNA: TGTGCCAGCAGCTTAATGGCGGGAGATTACAATGAGCAGTTCTTC. Translated: CASSLMAGDYNEQFF. Variable domain in full (rest from reference TRBV7-3 and TRBJ2-1): GAGVSQTPSNKVTEKGKYVELRCDPISGHTALYWYRQSLGQGPEFLIYFQGTGAADDSGLPNDRFFAVRPEGSVSTLKIQRTERGDSAVYLCASSLMAGDYNEQFFGPGTRLTVL.

The V gene is TRBV7-2, the J gene TRBJ1-4; TRBD1 matches at 7 bases. The V and J ends lost 5 bases and 4 bases, in that order; junction bases with no gene match: 4. The CDR3 covers 14 residues. The V gene's germline CDR1 is SGHTA and CDR2 FQGNSA. The CDR3 reads CASSMGQNNEKLFF. The CDR3 nucleotides read TGTGCCAGCAGCATGGGACAGAATAATGAAAAACTGTTTTTT.

This rearrangement joins TRBV7-2 to TRBJ1-4; D may be TRBD1 (6 bases). V lost 5 bases, J lost 0 bases, and 10 bases lay in between. The length of the CDR3 is 15 residues. CDR1 is SGHTA and CDR2 is FQGNSA in the germline V gene. CDR3 sequence (DNA): TGTGCCAGCAGCCCTGGGACATCAACTAATGAAAAACTGTTTTTT. It codes for CASSPGTSTNEKLFF.

A single count supports this clone. This sequence joins TRBV4-2 and TRBJ2-1; 10 nucleotides align to TRBD2. Germline loops: CDR1 LGHNA, CDR2 YNFKEQ. This CDR3 comprises 15 residues. With V trimmed by 1 base and J by 4 bases, 1 base remained unmatched. The CDR3 here is CASSQGLAGYNEQFF. The CDR3, as DNA: TGTGCCAGCAGCCAAGGACTAGCGGGTTACAATGAGCAGTTCTTC.

The V call is TRBV10-2, the J call TRBJ2-7; 7 nucleotides agree with TRBD2. This CDR3 has 19 amino acids. J was trimmed by 2 bases and V by 0 bases; bases with no gene match: 16. Germline CDR1 WSHSY, CDR2 SAAADI. CDR3: CASSESSGRAGPTTYEQYF. The DNA of the CDR3 is TGCGCCAGCAGTGAGTCCTCAGGAAGAGCGGGGCCTACAACCTACGAGCAGTACTTC.